These 13 T cell receptor beta chains were all obtained from the same sample, sequenced in a study of cytomegalovirus exposure and HLA in healthy donors. The method was immunoSEQ multiplex PCR; TCRdb's version includes in-frame clones alone and lacks a portion of them. Here the sample spans about 140,000 clones, about 86% being singletons. The source material was PBMCs. The receptors come from a man younger than 30 in good health and CMV-seronegative.

This clone came up a few times. The CDR3 coding sequence is TGTGCCAGCAGTTTCACTGACGGGGAGCTGTTTTTT. Encoded protein: CASSFTDGELFF. The chain is built from TRBV27 and TRBJ2-2; D gene uncertain. CDR3 length equals 12 residues. CDR1 and CDR2 from the germline V gene are MNHEY and SMNVEV (reference sequence). Trimming stripped 3 bases from V and 7 bases from J, with 6 bases between.

The chain uses TRBV5-8 and TRBJ1-4; a weak D match, TRBD1 (6 bases). Germline lookup yields CDR1 SGHTS and CDR2 YDEGEE. Trimming took 4 bases from V and 7 from J, leaving 17 bases between them. This CDR3 has 15 amino acids. The CDR3 DNA reads TGTGCCAGCAGCCGGCCGGGACATACCCTTGAAAAACTGTTTTTT. It specifies CASSRPGHTLEKLFF.

The chain employs TRBV6-1 and TRBJ1-4; 9 nucleotides match TRBD1. Germline CDR1 is MNHNS and CDR2 is SASEGT. V trimming: 5 bases; J trimming: 8 bases; junction bases outside the gene matches: 6. The CDR3 extends over 14 amino acids. For the CDR3, the DNA is TGTGCCAGCAGTTCCGGGACAGGGAGCGAAAAACTGTTTTTT. Protein sequence: CASSSGTGSEKLFF.

CDR3 nucleotides: TGTGCCAGCAGCGTAGAAACAGGGGGATCCACAGATACGCAGTATTTT. Protein: CASSVETGGSTDTQYF. This chain links TRBV9 with TRBJ2-3; 8 bases agree with TRBD1. The ends lost 0 bases at V and 2 bases at J; junction bases unmatched: 5. Germline-derived CDR1 and CDR2 are SGDLS and YYNGEE. The CDR3 contains 16 residues.

The chain uses TRBV18 and TRBJ1-1; 12 positions match TRBD1. CDR1 is KGHSH and CDR2 is LQKENI in the germline V gene. After removal of 0 bases from V and 5 bases from J, the junction contained 10 bases not matched to a gene. The length of the CDR3 is 18 residues. In nucleotides, the CDR3 is TGTGCCAGCTCACCACCGGTGGGGACAGGGGGCGTTAAGACTGAAGCTTTCTTT. Protein: CASSPPVGTGGVKTEAFF. The variable domain in full, completed from reference TRBV18 and TRBJ1-1, reads NAGVMQNPRHLVRRRGQEARLRCSPMKGHSHVYWYRQLPEEGLKFMVYLQKENIIDESGMPKERFSAEFPKEGPSILRIQQVVRGDSAAYFCASSPPVGTGGVKTEAFFGQGTRLTVV.

The chain links TRBV27 to TRBJ2-2; a possible D gene is TRBD2 (6 bases). CDR3 size: 15 residues. The ends were cut back, 3 bases at V and 1 base at J, with 9 bases in the middle. Germline V gene sequence: CDR1 MNHEY, CDR2 SMNVEV (reference sequence). CDR3 loop: CASSLEGMNTGELFF. The CDR3 nucleotides read TGTGCCAGCAGTTTGGAGGGGATGAACACCGGGGAGCTGTTTTTT.

The chain uses TRBV6-5 and TRBJ2-7, with D possibly being TRBD2 (7 bases). Trimming cost V 6 bases and J 5 bases, with 17 bases left between them. The germline V gene encodes CDR1 MNHEY and CDR2 SVGAGI. The CDR3 loop spans 14 amino acids. CDR3 protein: CASRPWGGWDEQYF. DNA of the CDR3: TGTGCCAGCAGACCCTGGGGGGGCTGGGACGAGCAGTACTTC.

This chain joins TRBV2 and TRBJ2-5, with D unresolved. V lost 4 bases to trimming and J lost 2 bases, with 11 bases between them. CDR3 size: 14 residues. The germline CDR1 and CDR2 sequences are SNHLY and FYNNEI. This chain's CDR3 is CASSGSSRQETQYF. CDR3 in DNA: TGTGCCAGCAGTGGGTCGAGCAGGCAAGAGACCCAGTACTTC.

The gene calls are TRBV6-5 and TRBJ2-1; 12 nucleotides match TRBD2. The CDR3 is 13 amino acids. Germline CDR1 reads MNHEY; CDR2 reads SVGAGI. V lost 6 bases to trimming and J lost 9 bases; unmatched junction nucleotides: 3. The chain's CDR3 is CASSLAGGVEQFF. The CDR3 nucleotides read TGTGCCAGCAGCCTAGCGGGGGGGGTTGAGCAGTTCTTC.

The chain carries TRBV27 and TRBJ2-7, with 10 bases lining up with TRBD2. Germline V gives CDR1 MNHEY, CDR2 SMNVEV (reference sequence). The CDR3 has 13 amino acids. Trimming took 6 bases from V and 6 from J; bases not matched to a gene: 5. CDR3 DNA sequence: TGTGCCAGCAGAGCGGGAGGGATATCCGAGCAGTACTTC. It encodes CASRAGGISEQYF.

V gene TRBV7-8 combines with J gene TRBJ1-6, with D unresolved. Between the trimmed V and J ends, which lost 5 bases and 9 bases, there was a span of 17 bases. This CDR3 has 15 residues. The germline gives CDR1 SGHVS, CDR2 FQNEAQ. The CDR3 bases are TGTGCCAGCAGCCCCCTTCGGGTCTTGAGTTCACCCCTCCACTTT. It codes for CASSPLRVLSSPLHF.

The chain is built from TRBV7-9 and TRBJ2-3, with TRBD1 matching 7 bases. The CDR3 extends over 16 amino acids. Germline values: CDR1 SEHNR, CDR2 FQNEAQ (reference sequence). V lost 5 bases to trimming and J lost 0 bases; unmatched junction nucleotides: 8. CDR3 loop: CASSVQGTLSTDTQYF. CDR3 sequence (DNA): TGTGCCAGCAGCGTACAGGGGACGCTTAGCACAGATACGCAGTATTTT.

This chain connects TRBV5-4 to TRBJ2-3, with D unclear. Trimming pared 0 bases from V and 0 bases from J, leaving 8 bases between. Germline-derived CDR1 and CDR2 are SGHNT and YYREEE (reference sequence). The CDR3 runs to 15 residues. CDR3 sequence: CASSLDGGSTDTQYF. CDR3 coding DNA: TGTGCCAGCAGCTTGGACGGCGGAAGCACAGATACGCAGTATTTT.